One and the same sample provided the 8 T cell receptor beta chains below, sequenced in a study of cytomegalovirus exposure and HLA in healthy donors. It was with 60 Vbeta and 13 Jbeta primers that the PCR ran. This table comes from immunoSEQ multiplex PCR, and its TCRdb copy is limited to in-frame clones, with some not included. The sample shows about 120,000 clones, roughly 73% of them seen only once. Sequencing was carried out using PBMCs. These TCRs come from a woman between 25 and 40 years old in good health and CMV-seronegative.

This chain joins TRBV6-5 and TRBJ2-1; D may be TRBD1 (6 bases). In germline, CDR1 is MNHEY, CDR2 SVGAGI. Trimming left V 0 bases short and J 8 bases short, with 17 bases between. The CDR3 spans 16 residues. CDR3 sequence reads: CASSYSRTAIVDEQFF. CDR3 DNA sequence: TGTGCCAGCAGTTACTCTAGGACAGCGATCGTCGATGAGCAGTTCTTC.

The rearrangement joins TRBV29-1 to TRBJ2-7, with D hard to call. The V end was cut by 4 bases, the J end by 3 bases, with 13 bases between. The CDR3 consists of 13 residues. The germline CDR1 and CDR2 sequences are SQVTM and ANQGSEA. This CDR3 reads CSVGEAPFYEQYF. The CDR3 nucleotides are TGCAGCGTTGGTGAAGCGCCGTTCTACGAGCAGTACTTC.

In regard to this clone: Different DNA sequences within this sample yield the same CDR3. The rearrangement uses TRBV7-9 and TRBJ2-1; D gene uncertain. This CDR3 has 13 residues. CDR1 is SEHNR, CDR2 FQNEAQ, per germline (reference sequence). The V end lost 1 base, the J end lost 7 bases, and 8 bases lay between the germline ends. The DNA for the CDR3 is TGTGCCAGCAGCTTAGTTTACGCGAATGAGCAGTTCTTC. Amino acids: CASSLVYANEQFF.

The chain couples TRBV6-6 to TRBJ2-5; D might be TRBD2 (5 bases). CDR3 length: 14 residues. V was cut by 5 bases and J by 1 base, with 11 bases left in between. Germline V gene lookup returns CDR1 MNHNY and CDR2 SVGAGI (reference sequence). The CDR3 loop reads CASSPLSGQETQYF. The CDR3 region has the DNA TGTGCCAGCAGTCCCTTGAGCGGCCAAGAGACCCAGTACTTC.

V gene TRBV2 combines with J gene TRBJ1-6; no firm D call. From germline, CDR1 is SNHLY and CDR2 FYNNEI. The ends were cut back, 4 bases at V and 7 bases at J, with 11 bases in the middle. CDR3 length: 14 amino acids. As DNA, the CDR3 is TGTGCCAGCAGTGGCGTCGGAGGGAATTCACCCCTCCACTTT. Protein: CASSGVGGNSPLHF.

J is TRBJ1-2 and V is TRBV7-9; D might be TRBD1 (6 bases). The CDR3 is 16 amino acids. The ends were cut back, 5 bases at V and 0 bases at J, with 16 bases in the middle. The germline gives CDR1 SEHNR, CDR2 FQNEAQ (reference sequence). Here the CDR3 DNA reads TGTGCCAGCAGCACCAGACAGGTACTGCCTAACTATGGCTACACCTTC. It yields the protein CASSTRQVLPNYGYTF.

This clone appeared a few times. The chain joins TRBV5-6 to TRBJ1-1, with a possible D match to TRBD1 (5 bases). The V gene lost 1 base and the J gene lost 5 bases, with 12 bases spanning the gap. Germline-derived CDR1 and CDR2 are SGHDT and YYEEEE. The CDR3 totals 14 residues. CDR3 nucleotides: TGTGCCAGCAGCTTGCCCTCGGGGGTTACTGAAGCTTTCTTT. This codes for CASSLPSGVTEAFF.

This chain uses TRBV7-6 with TRBJ1-1, with D maybe TRBD1 (6 bases). V was shortened by 0 bases and J by 1 base, with 9 bases between the two germline ends. There are 15 residues in the CDR3. Germline CDR1 and CDR2: SGHVS and FNYEAQ. CDR3 region: CASSLAVDRNTEAFF. DNA for the CDR3: TGTGCCAGCAGCTTAGCGGTGGACAGGAACACTGAAGCTTTCTTT. Full variable domain (rest looked up from reference TRBV7-6 and TRBJ1-1): GAGVSQSPRYKVTKRGQDVALRCDPISGHVSLYWYRQALGQGPEFLTYFNYEAQQDKSGLPNDRFSAERPEGSISTLTIQRTEQRDSAMYRCASSLAVDRNTEAFFGQGTRLTVV.